This is a list of T cell receptor beta chains from one sample in a study of T cells in Graves' hyperthyroidism and ophthalmopathy. TCRdb used MiXCR to reprocess the multiplex PCR reads, holding one entry per CDR3 protein. Altogether roughly 290,000 distinct CDR3 sequences are present, approximately 12% being singletons, with the ten largest covering approximately 7.8%. Sequenced sample: blood. The receptors here all came from a woman younger than 45 with Graves' hyperthyroidism that later progressed to Graves' ophthalmopathy. Both conserved end residues are part of each CDR3. The D gene is left open where the match is weak. Some rows mark clone size as missing; the rest say once, few, many or name a class of expanded clone.

CDR3aa | CDR3nt | len | abundance | j_gene | d_gene | v_gene
CASSPPTGDTGANVLTF | TGTGCCAGCAGTCCCCCGACAGGGGATACTGGGGCCAACGTCCTGACTTTC | 17 | many | TRBJ2-6 | TRBD1 | TRBV28
CASSLGQGVAEKLFF | TGTGCCAGCAGCTTAGGGCAGGGGGTGGCGGAAAAACTGTTTTTT | 15 | . | TRBJ1-4 | TRBD1 | TRBV11-2
CASSLNRDRGTEAFF | TGTGCCAGCAGTCTTAACCGGGACAGGGGAACTGAAGCTTTCTTT | 15 | many | TRBJ1-1 | TRBD1 | TRBV28
CASSLSVLGGVGELFF | TGTGCCAGCAGTTTATCGGTGCTAGGTGGGGTTGGGGAGCTGTTTTTT | 16 | many | TRBJ2-2 | . | TRBV27
CASSQGLGLAGVYEQYF | TGCGCCAGCAGCCAAGGACTGGGACTAGCGGGAGTTTACGAGCAGTACTTC | 17 | few | TRBJ2-7 | TRBD2 | TRBV4-3
CASRTHRGLGNQPQHF | TGTGCCAGCAGGACCCACCGGGGGCTGGGGAATCAGCCCCAGCATTTT | 16 | many | TRBJ1-5 | . | TRBV28
CASRVRTVNTEAFF | TGTGCCAGCAGGGTCCGGACAGTGAACACTGAAGCTTTCTTT | 14 | many | TRBJ1-1 | . | TRBV5-8
CASSPTPGSEQFF | TGTGCCAGCTCACCCACACCCGGGAGTGAGCAGTTCTTC | 13 | medium-sized | TRBJ2-1 | . | TRBV18
CASSPRTGADTEAFF | TGTGCCAGCAGCCCTAGGACAGGGGCGGACACTGAAGCTTTCTTT | 15 | many | TRBJ1-1 | TRBD1 | TRBV6-1
CASSLQSIKGRNTEAFF | TGTGCCAGCTCACTACAATCAATCAAGGGCAGAAACACTGAAGCTTTCTTT | 17 | many | TRBJ1-1 | . | TRBV18
CASSRASGGEQFF | TGTGCCAGTAGTAGGGCCTCGGGTGGTGAGCAGTTCTTC | 13 | . | TRBJ2-1 | . | TRBV19
CSASGPADPGSSYEQYF | TGCAGTGCTAGCGGCCCCGCCGACCCCGGATCCTCCTACGAGCAGTACTTC | 17 | many | TRBJ2-7 | . | TRBV20-1
CASSQDRGGASTQYF | TGCGCCAGCAGCCAAGATCGGGGAGGAGCTTCGACCCAGTACTTC | 15 | . | TRBJ2-5 | . | TRBV4-3
CASSRLAGTITDTQYF | TGTGCCAGCAGTCGATTAGCGGGGACCATCACAGATACGCAGTATTTT | 16 | many | TRBJ2-3 | TRBD2 | TRBV14
CASSRGPSNTEAFF | TGTGCCAGCAGCCGGGGCCCTTCGAACACTGAAGCTTTCTTT | 14 | many | TRBJ1-1 | . | TRBV7-2
CASSQVAGNYEQFF | TGCGCCAGCAGCCAAGTAGCAGGGAACTACGAGCAGTTCTTC | 14 | few | TRBJ2-1 | . | TRBV4-1
CASREGINYGYTF | TGTGCCAGCAGAGAGGGTATAAACTATGGCTACACCTTC | 13 | . | TRBJ1-2 | . | TRBV6-1
CSAQIEAGLSNTGELFF | TGCAGTGCTCAGATTGAAGCGGGACTGTCGAACACCGGGGAGCTGTTTTTT | 17 | . | TRBJ2-2 | TRBD2 | TRBV20-1
CASSQEYRDNQPQHF | TGTGCCAGCAGCCAAGAATACAGGGACAATCAGCCCCAGCATTTT | 15 | . | TRBJ1-5 | . | TRBV4-2
CATSRVGRGNTEAFF | TGTGCCACCAGCCGAGTGGGTCGGGGGAACACTGAAGCTTTCTTT | 15 | . | TRBJ1-1 | . | TRBV15
CSARALAGLDNEQFF | TGCAGTGCTAGAGCACTAGCGGGTCTAGACAATGAGCAGTTCTTC | 15 | . | TRBJ2-1 | TRBD2 | TRBV20-1
CASSLLAAGGLGEQFF | TGTGCCAGCAGCCTATTAGCAGCGGGAGGCCTGGGGGAGCAGTTCTTC | 16 | few | TRBJ2-1 | TRBD2 | TRBV9
CSVSQTGRYGYTF | TGCAGCGTCTCTCAAACAGGGAGGTATGGCTACACCTTC | 13 | . | TRBJ1-2 | . | TRBV29-1
CASSPPGQVFGTDTQYF | TGTGCCAGCAGCCCTCCCGGACAGGTTTTTGGCACAGATACGCAGTATTTT | 17 | many | TRBJ2-3 | TRBD1 | TRBV7-9
CASSAPGTGMNQPQHF | TGTGCCAGTAGTGCTCCCGGGACAGGGATGAATCAGCCCCAGCATTTT | 16 | many | TRBJ1-5 | TRBD1 | TRBV19
CASSLTVGRGTEAFF | TGTGCCAGCAGCTTGACGGTCGGACGTGGCACTGAAGCTTTCTTT | 15 | . | TRBJ1-1 | . | TRBV7-2
CASSQVRGVETQYF | TGCGCCAGCAGCCAAGTGCGGGGAGTGGAGACCCAGTACTTC | 14 | many | TRBJ2-5 | . | TRBV4-1
CASSSISGAASNTEAFF | TGCGCCAGCAGCTCCATAAGTGGGGCAGCCTCTAACACTGAAGCTTTCTTT | 17 | many | TRBJ1-1 | . | TRBV5-1
CASGYDSGSERYF | TGTGCCAGCGGATATGATAGCGGGAGCGAGCGGTACTTC | 13 | . | TRBJ2-7 | TRBD2 | TRBV27
CASVYSSTDTQYF | TGTGCCAGCGTTTACAGCAGCACAGATACGCAGTATTTT | 13 | many | TRBJ2-3 | . | TRBV28
CSARDPGTSEDEQFF | TGCAGTGCTAGAGATCCCGGGACTAGCGAGGATGAGCAGTTCTTC | 15 | many | TRBJ2-1 | TRBD2 | TRBV20-1
CASSGDRGEETQYF | TGTGCCAGCAGCGGGGACAGGGGTGAAGAGACCCAGTACTTC | 14 | many | TRBJ2-5 | TRBD1 | TRBV5-8
CASSQDGSQGNQPQHF | TGCGCCAGCAGCCAAGATGGATCCCAGGGCAATCAGCCCCAGCATTTT | 16 | many | TRBJ1-5 | . | TRBV4-3
CAWTNTAGGYTF | TGTGCCTGGACGAACACGGCGGGTGGCTACACCTTC | 12 | many | TRBJ1-2 | . | TRBV30
CASIGAGLQPYEQYF | TGTGCCAGCATTGGTGCGGGCCTCCAGCCCTACGAGCAGTACTTC | 15 | many | TRBJ2-7 | . | TRBV28
CASRTQGAEKNSPLHF | TGTGCCAGCAGGACACAGGGGGCGGAGAAGAATTCACCCCTCCACTTT | 16 | . | TRBJ1-6 | TRBD1 | TRBV27
CASTETGAGGYTF | TGTGCCAGCACCGAGACAGGGGCAGGTGGCTACACCTTC | 13 | many | TRBJ1-2 | TRBD1 | TRBV5-6
CASSHYRGERYNEQFF | TGTGCCAGCAGCCATTATAGGGGGGAACGATACAATGAGCAGTTCTTC | 16 | many | TRBJ2-1 | . | TRBV3-1
CSARDLGWEAYEQYF | TGCAGTGCTAGAGATCTAGGCTGGGAGGCCTACGAGCAGTACTTC | 15 | many | TRBJ2-7 | . | TRBV20-1
CASSQRVGGSYTF | TGTGCCAGCAGCCAAAGGGTGGGAGGAAGCTACACCTTC | 13 | many | TRBJ1-2 | . | TRBV3-1
CASSDRGSSGNTIYF | TGTGCCAGCAGTGACAGGGGGAGCTCTGGAAACACCATATATTTT | 15 | many | TRBJ1-3 | TRBD1 | TRBV2
CASSLAEGSRYNEQFF | TGTGCCAGCAGCTTAGCCGAGGGATCGCGTTACAATGAGCAGTTCTTC | 16 | . | TRBJ2-1 | . | TRBV7-9
CASCISQGLRLGTEAFF | TGTGCCAGCTGTATTTCGCAGGGGCTGAGGCTGGGCACTGAAGCTTTCTTT | 17 | many | TRBJ1-1 | . | TRBV27
CASSLSGTNTGELFF | TGTGCCAGTAGCCTCTCCGGGACGAACACCGGGGAGCTGTTTTTT | 15 | many | TRBJ2-2 | . | TRBV19
CASSLALRDTAAFF | TGTGCCAGCAGCTTAGCTTTGAGGGACACTGCAGCTTTCTTT | 14 | few | TRBJ1-1 | . | TRBV11-2
CASSLSDPYEQYF | TGTGCCAGCAGTTTATCGGACCCCTACGAGCAGTACTTC | 13 | many | TRBJ2-7 | . | TRBV28
CASSEVFSSTDTQYF | TGTGCCAGCAGTGAGGTATTCAGTAGCACAGATACGCAGTATTTT | 15 | many | TRBJ2-3 | . | TRBV2
CASSLKVSGGSIYEQYF | TGTGCCAGCAGCTTAAAGGTTTCCGGAGGATCTATCTACGAGCAGTACTTC | 17 | . | TRBJ2-7 | . | TRBV7-2
CASRPGLGNEQFF | TGTGCCAGCAGACCGGGACTAGGAAATGAGCAGTTCTTC | 13 | many | TRBJ2-1 | TRBD2 | TRBV6-1
CASQKGGALETQYF | TGTGCCAGCCAAAAAGGCGGGGCGTTAGAGACCCAGTACTTC | 14 | . | TRBJ2-5 | . | TRBV27
CASSLLGSKSNTEAFF | TGTGCCAGCAGCTTATTGGGGTCTAAGTCGAACACTGAAGCTTTCTTT | 16 | many | TRBJ1-1 | . | TRBV11-2
CASSLRTSGSPGELFF | TGTGCCAGCAGCCTCAGGACTAGCGGGAGTCCCGGGGAGCTGTTTTTT | 16 | . | TRBJ2-2 | TRBD2 | TRBV7-2
CATSPRGEQFF | TGTGCCACCAGTCCCCGGGGTGAGCAGTTCTTC | 11 | few | TRBJ2-1 | . | TRBV24-1
CASSFSQSSYEQYF | TGTGCCAGCAGCTTTTCCCAAAGCTCCTACGAGCAGTACTTC | 14 | many | TRBJ2-7 | . | TRBV7-9
CASQRDYGNTIYF | TGTGCCAGTCAAAGGGACTATGGAAACACCATATATTTT | 13 | . | TRBJ1-3 | . | TRBV19
CASSDRLATDYNEQFF | TGTGCCAGCAGCGACAGGCTAGCGACCGATTACAATGAGCAGTTCTTC | 16 | many | TRBJ2-1 | . | TRBV13